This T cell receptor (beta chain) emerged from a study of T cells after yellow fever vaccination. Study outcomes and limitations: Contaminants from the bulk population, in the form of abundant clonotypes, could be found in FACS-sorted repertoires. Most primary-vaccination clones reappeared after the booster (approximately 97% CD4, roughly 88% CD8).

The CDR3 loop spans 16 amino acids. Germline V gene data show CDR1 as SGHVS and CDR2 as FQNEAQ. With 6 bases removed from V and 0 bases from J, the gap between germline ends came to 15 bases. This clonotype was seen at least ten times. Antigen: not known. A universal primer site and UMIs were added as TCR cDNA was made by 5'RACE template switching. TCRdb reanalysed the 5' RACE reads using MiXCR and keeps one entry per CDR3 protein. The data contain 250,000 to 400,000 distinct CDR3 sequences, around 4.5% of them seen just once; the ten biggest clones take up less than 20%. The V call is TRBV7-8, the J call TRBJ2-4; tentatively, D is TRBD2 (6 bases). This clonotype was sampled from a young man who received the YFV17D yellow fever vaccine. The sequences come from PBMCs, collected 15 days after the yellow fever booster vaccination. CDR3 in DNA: TGTGCCAGCAGTATAGGAGGGGTTCTAGCCAAAAACATTCAGTACTTC. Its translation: CASSIGGVLAKNIQYF.